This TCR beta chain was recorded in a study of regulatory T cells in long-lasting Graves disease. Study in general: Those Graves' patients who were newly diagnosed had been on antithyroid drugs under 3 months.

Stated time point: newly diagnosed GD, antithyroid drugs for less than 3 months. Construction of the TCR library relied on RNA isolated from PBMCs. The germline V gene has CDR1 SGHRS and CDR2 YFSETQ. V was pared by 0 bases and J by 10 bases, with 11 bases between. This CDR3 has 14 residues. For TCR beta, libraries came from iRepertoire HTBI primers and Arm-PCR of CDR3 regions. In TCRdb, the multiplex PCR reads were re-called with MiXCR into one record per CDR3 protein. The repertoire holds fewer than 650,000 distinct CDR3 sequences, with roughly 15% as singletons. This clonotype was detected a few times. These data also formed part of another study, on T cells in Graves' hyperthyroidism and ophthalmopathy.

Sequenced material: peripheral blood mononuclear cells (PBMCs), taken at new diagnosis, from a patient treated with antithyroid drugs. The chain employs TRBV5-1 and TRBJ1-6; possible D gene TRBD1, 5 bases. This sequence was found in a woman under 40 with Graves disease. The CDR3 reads CASSLGVGDSPLHF. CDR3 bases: TGCGCCAGCAGCTTGGGTGTCGGGGACTCACCCCTCCACTTT.